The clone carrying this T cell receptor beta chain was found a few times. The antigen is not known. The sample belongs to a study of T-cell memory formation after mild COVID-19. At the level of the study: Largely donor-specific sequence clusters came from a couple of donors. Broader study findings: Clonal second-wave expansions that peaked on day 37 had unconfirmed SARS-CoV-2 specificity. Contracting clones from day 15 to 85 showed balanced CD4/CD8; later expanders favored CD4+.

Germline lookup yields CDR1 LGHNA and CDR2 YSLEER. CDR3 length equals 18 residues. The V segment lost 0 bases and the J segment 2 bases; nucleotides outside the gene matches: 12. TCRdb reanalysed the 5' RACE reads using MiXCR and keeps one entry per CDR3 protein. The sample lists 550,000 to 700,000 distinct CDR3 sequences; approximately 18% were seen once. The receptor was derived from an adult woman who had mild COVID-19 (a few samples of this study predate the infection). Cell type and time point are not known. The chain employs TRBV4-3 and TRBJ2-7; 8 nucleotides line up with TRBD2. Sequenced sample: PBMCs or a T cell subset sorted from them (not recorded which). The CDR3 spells CASSQDLVAGGYAYEQYF. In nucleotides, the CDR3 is TGCGCCAGCAGCCAAGATTTAGTGGCGGGAGGCTACGCCTACGAGCAGTACTTC.